This T cell receptor beta chain was sequenced in a study of Graves' ophthalmopathy and Graves' hyperthyroidism. This CDR3 has 12 residues. V gave up 6 bases and J gave up 1 base, with 7 bases separating them. Germline CDR1 MDHEN, CDR2 SYDVKM. At least ten counts were recorded for this clonotype. Amplified material comprised TCR beta CDR3 regions derived from RNA transcripts. HTBI-primed RT-PCR formed the first round, and a multiplex PCR formed the second. One entry per CDR3 protein, called by TCRdb with MiXCR from the multiplex PCR reads. The table lists approximately 210,000 distinct CDR3 sequences, approximately 29% of them singletons. Ophthalmopathy-affected donors exhibited moderate-to-severe activity, CAS ≥3, NOSPECS ≥4, and duration under 3 months. PBMCs stemmed from approximately 9.7 ml of fresh peripheral blood.

The source is a man aged 45-65 years with Graves' ophthalmopathy. The sample was peripheral blood. The chain couples TRBV28 to TRBJ2-7; maybe TRBD2 (5 bases). CDR3 residues: CASSGVSYEQYF. CDR3 DNA sequence: TGTGCCAGCAGCGGGGTTTCCTACGAGCAGTACTTC.